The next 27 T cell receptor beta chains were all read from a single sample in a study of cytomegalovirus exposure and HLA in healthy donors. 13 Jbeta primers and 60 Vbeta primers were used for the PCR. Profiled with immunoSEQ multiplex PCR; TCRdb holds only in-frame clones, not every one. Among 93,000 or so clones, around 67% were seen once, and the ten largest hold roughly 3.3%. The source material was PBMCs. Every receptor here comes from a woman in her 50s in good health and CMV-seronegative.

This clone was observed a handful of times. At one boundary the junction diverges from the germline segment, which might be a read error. The CDR3 here is CARSGVSGGVTGELFF. CDR3 in DNA: TGTGCCAGGAGTGGAGTGAGCGGGGGGGTCACCGGGGAGCTGTTTTTT. The genes are TRBV2 and TRBJ2-2; TRBD2 matches 10 bases. Germline loops: CDR1 SNHLY, CDR2 FYNNEI. This CDR3 has 16 residues.

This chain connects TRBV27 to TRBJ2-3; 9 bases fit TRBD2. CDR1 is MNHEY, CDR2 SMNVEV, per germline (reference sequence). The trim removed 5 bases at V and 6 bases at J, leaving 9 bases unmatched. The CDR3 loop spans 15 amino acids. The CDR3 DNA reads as TGTGCCAGCAGTCCGACGGGACTAGCTGGTGATACGCAGTATTTT. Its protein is CASSPTGLAGDTQYF.

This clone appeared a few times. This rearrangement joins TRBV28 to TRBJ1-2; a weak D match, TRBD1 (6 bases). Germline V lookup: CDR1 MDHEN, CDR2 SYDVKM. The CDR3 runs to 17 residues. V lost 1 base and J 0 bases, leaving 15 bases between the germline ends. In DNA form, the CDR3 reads TGTGCCAGCAGTTTATACGCGGGGGACATAGCTAACTATGGCTACACCTTC. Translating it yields CASSLYAGDIANYGYTF.

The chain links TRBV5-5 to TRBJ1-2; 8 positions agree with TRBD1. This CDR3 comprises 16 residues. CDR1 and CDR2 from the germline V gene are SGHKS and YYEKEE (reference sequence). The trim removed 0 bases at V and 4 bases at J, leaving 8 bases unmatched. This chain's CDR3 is CASSLGPGGTGYGYTF. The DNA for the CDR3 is TGTGCCAGCAGCTTGGGGCCAGGGGGCACCGGCTATGGCTACACCTTC.

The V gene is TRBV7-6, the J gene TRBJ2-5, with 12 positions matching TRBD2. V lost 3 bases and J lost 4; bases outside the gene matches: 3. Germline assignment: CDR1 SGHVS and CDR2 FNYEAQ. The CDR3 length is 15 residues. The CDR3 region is CASSLGLAGRETQYF. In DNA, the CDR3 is TGTGCCAGCAGCTTGGGACTAGCGGGCAGAGAGACCCAGTACTTC. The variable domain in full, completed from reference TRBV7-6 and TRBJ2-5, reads GAGVSQSPRYKVTKRGQDVALRCDPISGHVSLYWYRQALGQGPEFLTYFNYEAQQDKSGLPNDRFSAERPEGSISTLTIQRTEQRDSAMYRCASSLGLAGRETQYFGPGTRLLVL.

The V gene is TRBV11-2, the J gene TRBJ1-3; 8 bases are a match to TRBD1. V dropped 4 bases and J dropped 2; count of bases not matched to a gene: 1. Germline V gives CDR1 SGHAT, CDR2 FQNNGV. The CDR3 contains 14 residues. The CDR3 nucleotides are TGTGCCAGCAGCTGGACAGGGACTGGAAACACCATATATTTT. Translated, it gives CASSWTGTGNTIYF.

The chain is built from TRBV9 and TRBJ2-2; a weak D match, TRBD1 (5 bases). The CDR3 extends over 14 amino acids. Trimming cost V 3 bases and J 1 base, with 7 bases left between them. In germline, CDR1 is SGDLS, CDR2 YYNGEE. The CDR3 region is CASSGGQNTGELFF. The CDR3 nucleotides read TGTGCCAGCAGCGGCGGACAGAACACCGGGGAGCTGTTTTTT.

For the CDR3, the DNA is TGTGCCAGCAGCTTATTGGCGACTAGCGGGAGAAATGAGCAGTTCTTC. This sequence encodes CASSLLATSGRNEQFF. The V gene is TRBV5-6, the J gene TRBJ2-1; 12 nucleotides line up with TRBD2. The trim removed 2 bases at V and 7 bases at J, leaving 7 bases unmatched. The CDR3 length is 16 residues. CDR1 and CDR2 from the germline V gene are SGHDT and YYEEEE.

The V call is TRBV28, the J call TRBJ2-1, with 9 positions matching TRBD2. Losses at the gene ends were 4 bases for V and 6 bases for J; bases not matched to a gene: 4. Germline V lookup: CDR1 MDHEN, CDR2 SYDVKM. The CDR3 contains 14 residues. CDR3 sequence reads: CASSSGTSRNEQFF. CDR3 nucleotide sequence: TGTGCCAGCAGTTCCGGGACTAGCCGCAATGAGCAGTTCTTC.

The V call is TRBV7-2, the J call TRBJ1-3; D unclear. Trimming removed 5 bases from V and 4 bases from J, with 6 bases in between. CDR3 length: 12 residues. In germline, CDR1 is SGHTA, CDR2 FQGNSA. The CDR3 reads CASSPSGNTIYF. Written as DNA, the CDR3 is TGTGCCAGCAGCCCCTCCGGAAACACCATATATTTT.

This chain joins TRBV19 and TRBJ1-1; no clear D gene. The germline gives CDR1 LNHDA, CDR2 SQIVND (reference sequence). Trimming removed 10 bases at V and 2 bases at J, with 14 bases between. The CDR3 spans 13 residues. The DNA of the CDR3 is TGTGCCACCGTCCGCGCGTTAAACACTGAAGCTTTCTTT. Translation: CATVRALNTEAFF.

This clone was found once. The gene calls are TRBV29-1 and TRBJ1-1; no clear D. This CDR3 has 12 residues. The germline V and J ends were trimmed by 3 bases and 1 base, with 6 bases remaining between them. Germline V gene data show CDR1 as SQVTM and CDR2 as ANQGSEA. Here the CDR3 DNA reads TGCAGCGTTGACCGGAGGAACACTGAAGCTTTCTTT. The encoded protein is CSVDRRNTEAFF.

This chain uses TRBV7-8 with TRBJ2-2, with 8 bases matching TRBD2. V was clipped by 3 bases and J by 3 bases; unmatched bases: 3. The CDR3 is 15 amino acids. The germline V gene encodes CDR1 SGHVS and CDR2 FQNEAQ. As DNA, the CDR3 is TGTGCCAGCAGCTTCGGGACTAGTCACACCGGGGAGCTGTTTTTT. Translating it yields CASSFGTSHTGELFF.

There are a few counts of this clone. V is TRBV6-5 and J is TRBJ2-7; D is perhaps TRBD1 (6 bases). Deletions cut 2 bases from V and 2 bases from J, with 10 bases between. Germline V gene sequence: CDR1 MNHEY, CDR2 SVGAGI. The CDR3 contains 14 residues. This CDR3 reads CASSYLQGTYEQYF. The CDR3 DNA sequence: TGTGCCAGCAGTTACCTGCAGGGGACCTACGAGCAGTACTTC.

CDR3 sequence reads: CASSPSGPLTYYEQYF. The CDR3 nucleotides are TGTGCCAGCAGCCCGAGCGGGCCGCTAACTTACTACGAGCAGTACTTC. The chain uses TRBV5-6 and TRBJ2-7; TRBD2 might be the D (6 bases). In germline, CDR1 is SGHDT, CDR2 YYEEEE. The CDR3 is 16 residues long. V dropped 4 bases and J dropped 3 bases, with 20 bases sitting between them.

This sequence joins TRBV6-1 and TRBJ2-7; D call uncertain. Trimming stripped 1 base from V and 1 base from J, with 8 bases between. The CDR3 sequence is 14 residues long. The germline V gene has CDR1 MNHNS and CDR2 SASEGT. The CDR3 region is CASSEVATSYEQYF. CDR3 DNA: TGTGCCAGCAGTGAAGTGGCCACATCCTACGAGCAGTACTTC.

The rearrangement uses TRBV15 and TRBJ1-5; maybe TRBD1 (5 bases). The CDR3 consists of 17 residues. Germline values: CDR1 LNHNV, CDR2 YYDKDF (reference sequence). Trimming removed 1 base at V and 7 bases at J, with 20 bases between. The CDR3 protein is CATSRAPLGRAGQPQHF. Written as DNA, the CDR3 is TGTGCCACCAGCAGAGCCCCACTTGGCAGGGCTGGGCAGCCCCAGCATTTT.

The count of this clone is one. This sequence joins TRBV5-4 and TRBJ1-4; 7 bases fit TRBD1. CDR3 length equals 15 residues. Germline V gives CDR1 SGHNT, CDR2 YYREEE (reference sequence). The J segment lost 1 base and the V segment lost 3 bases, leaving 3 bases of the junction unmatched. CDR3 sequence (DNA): TGTGCCAGCAGCTCCGCAGGGGGAACTAATGAAAAACTGTTTTTT. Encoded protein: CASSSAGGTNEKLFF.

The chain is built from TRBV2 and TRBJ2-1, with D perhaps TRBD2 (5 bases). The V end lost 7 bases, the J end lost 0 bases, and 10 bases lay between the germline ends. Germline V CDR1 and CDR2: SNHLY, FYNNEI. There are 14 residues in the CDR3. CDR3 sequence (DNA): TGTGCCAGCACCCCGGGGAGCTCCTACAATGAGCAGTTCTTC. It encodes CASTPGSSYNEQFF.

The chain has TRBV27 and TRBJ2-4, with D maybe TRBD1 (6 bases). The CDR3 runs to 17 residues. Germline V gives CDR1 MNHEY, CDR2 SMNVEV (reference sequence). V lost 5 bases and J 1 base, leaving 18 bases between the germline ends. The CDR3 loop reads CASSPALDRTAKNIQYF. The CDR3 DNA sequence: TGTGCCAGCAGTCCAGCACTGGACAGAACCGCCAAAAACATTCAGTACTTC.

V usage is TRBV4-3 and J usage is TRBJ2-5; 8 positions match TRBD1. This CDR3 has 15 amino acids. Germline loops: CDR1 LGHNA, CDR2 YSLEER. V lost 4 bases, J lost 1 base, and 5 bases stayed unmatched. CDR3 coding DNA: TGCGCCAGCAGCCGGGGTGGACAGGGCCAAGAGACCCAGTACTTC. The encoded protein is CASSRGGQGQETQYF.

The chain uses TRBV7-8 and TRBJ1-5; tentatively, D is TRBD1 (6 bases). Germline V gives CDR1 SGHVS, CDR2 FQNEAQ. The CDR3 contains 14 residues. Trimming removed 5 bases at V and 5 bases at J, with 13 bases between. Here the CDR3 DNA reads TGTGCCAGCAGCGTAGGGACAATAGATCAGCCCCAGCATTTT. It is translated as CASSVGTIDQPQHF.

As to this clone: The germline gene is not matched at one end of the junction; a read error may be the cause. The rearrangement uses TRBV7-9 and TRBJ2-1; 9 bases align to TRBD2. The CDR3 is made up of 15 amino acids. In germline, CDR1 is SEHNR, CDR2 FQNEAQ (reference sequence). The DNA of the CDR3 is TGTTCCAGCATCGGGACTAGCTCATTCTACAATGAGCAGTTCTTC. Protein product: CSSIGTSSFYNEQFF.

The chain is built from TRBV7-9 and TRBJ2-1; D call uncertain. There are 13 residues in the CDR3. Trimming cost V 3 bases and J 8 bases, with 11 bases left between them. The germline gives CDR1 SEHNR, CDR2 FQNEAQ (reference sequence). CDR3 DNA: TGTGCCAGCAGCTTCGATGTCCAGGATGAGCAGTTCTTC. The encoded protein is CASSFDVQDEQFF.

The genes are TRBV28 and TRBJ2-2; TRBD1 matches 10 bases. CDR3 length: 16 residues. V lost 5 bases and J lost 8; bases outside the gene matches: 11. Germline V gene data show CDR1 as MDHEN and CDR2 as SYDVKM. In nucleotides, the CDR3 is TGTGCCAGCAGTCTTCTGACCGGGACAGGGGTGGGGGAGCTGTTTTTT. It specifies CASSLLTGTGVGELFF.

CDR3 nucleotide sequence: TGTGCCAGCTCAACCGGGGCAGGGGGCAAGACTGAAGCTTTCTTT. The encoded protein is CASSTGAGGKTEAFF. The chain employs TRBV28 and TRBJ1-1, with 8 bases that match TRBD1. The V gene's germline CDR1 is MDHEN and CDR2 SYDVKM. The CDR3 is 15 amino acids. The V segment lost 8 bases and the J segment 5 bases; nucleotides outside the gene matches: 13.

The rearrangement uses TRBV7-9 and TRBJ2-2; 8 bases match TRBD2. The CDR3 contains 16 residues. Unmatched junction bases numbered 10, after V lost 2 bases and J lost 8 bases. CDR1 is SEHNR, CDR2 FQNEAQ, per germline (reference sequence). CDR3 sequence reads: CASSLSESGGAGELFF. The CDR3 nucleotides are TGTGCCAGCAGCTTATCGGAATCGGGGGGGGCTGGGGAGCTGTTTTTT.